The sequence of this TCR beta chain was determined in a study of cytomegalovirus exposure and HLA in healthy donors. This clone is a singleton in its sample. Profiling relied on immunoSEQ multiplex PCR, and the TCRdb table lists in-frame clones only, not all of them. The sample contains about 160,000 clones, about 89% of which appear only once. Germline CDR1 is SGHVS and CDR2 is FNYEAQ. V was pared by 5 bases and J by 3 bases, with 10 bases between. This CDR3 spans 13 amino acids. Sequenced: PBMCs. This receptor was taken from a woman aged 18-29 years in good health and CMV-seropositive. The V call is TRBV7-6, the J call TRBJ2-5, with a possible D match to TRBD1 (5 bases). In DNA form, the CDR3 reads TGTGCCAGCAGCCTTGACAGCGAAGAGACCCAGTACTTC. Amino acids: CASSLDSEETQYF.